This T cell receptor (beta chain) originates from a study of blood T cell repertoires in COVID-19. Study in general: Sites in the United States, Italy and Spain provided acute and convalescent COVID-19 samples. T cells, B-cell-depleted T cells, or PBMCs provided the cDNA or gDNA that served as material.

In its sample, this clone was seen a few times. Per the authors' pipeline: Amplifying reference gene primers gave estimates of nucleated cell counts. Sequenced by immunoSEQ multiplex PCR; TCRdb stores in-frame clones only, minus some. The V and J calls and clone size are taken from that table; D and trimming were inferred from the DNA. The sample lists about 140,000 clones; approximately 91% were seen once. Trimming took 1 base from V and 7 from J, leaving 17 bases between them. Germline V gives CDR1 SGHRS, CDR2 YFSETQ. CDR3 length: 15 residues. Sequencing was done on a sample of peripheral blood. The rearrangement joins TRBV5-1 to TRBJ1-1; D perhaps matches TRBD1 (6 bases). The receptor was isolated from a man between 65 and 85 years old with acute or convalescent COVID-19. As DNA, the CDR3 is TGCGCCAGCAGCTTGAACCTCCGGACAGAGAATGAAGCTTTCTTT. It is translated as CASSLNLRTENEAFF.